The present T cell receptor (beta chain) was sequenced within a study of T cell responses to AZD1222 COVID-19 vaccine. Study-wide findings and caveats: With dominance at 160-218 and 743-854, vaccine-associated CD4 TCRs spanned spike.

Details on this clone: Antigen: not known. A read error may account for a junction end that differs from germline.

TCRdb's table, derived via immunoSEQ multiplex PCR, lists solely in-frame clones and lacks some. The data hold under 200,000 clones, with roughly 94% observed a single time. The CDR3 sequence is 13 residues long. Germline V gene lookup returns CDR1 MDHEN and CDR2 SYDVKM. The sequences come from peripheral blood, collected on day 0 of AZD1222 vaccination. The sequence was collected from an adult in good health. The V gene is TRBV28, the J gene TRBJ2-5, with 13 positions matching TRBD2. CDR3 nucleotide sequence: TGTGCCAGCAGTTGGACTAGCGGGAGCAAGACAGACTTC. Translated, it gives CASSWTSGSKTDF.